This T cell receptor (beta chain) was captured in a study of blood T cell repertoires in COVID-19. Sequencing was performed with immunoSEQ multiplex PCR; in TCRdb, only in-frame clones are kept and a portion is missing. Counted here are tens of thousands of clones, around 85% occurring once; the ten biggest clones make up around 2.5%. In germline, CDR1 is SGHAT, CDR2 FQNNGV. The CDR3 sequence is 14 residues long. V dropped 5 bases and J dropped 0 bases, with 8 bases sitting between them. Sequencing used peripheral blood. The rearrangement links TRBV11-2 to TRBJ1-5; D may be TRBD1 (5 bases). The clonotype comes from a woman in her sixties or seventies with acute or convalescent COVID-19. This CDR3 is CASSRGYSNQPQHF. CDR3 sequence (DNA): TGTGCCAGCAGCCGGGGGTATAGCAATCAGCCCCAGCATTTT.